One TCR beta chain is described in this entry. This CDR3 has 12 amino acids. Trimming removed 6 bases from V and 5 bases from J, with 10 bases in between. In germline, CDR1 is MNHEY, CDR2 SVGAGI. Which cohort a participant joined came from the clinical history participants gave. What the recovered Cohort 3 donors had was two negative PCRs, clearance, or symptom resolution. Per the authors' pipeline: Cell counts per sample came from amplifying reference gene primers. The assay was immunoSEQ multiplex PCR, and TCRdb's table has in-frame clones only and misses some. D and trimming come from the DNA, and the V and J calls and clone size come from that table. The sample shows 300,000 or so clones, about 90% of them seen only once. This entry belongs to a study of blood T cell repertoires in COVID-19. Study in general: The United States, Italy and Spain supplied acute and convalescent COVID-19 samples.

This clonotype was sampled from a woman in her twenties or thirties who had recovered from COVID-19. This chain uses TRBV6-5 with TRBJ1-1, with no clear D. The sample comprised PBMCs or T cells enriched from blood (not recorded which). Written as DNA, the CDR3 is TGTGCCAGCAGACCGGGAAATACTGAAGCTTTCTTT. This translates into CASRPGNTEAFF.